A single sample gave rise to the 24 T cell receptor beta chains below, sequenced in a study of graft-versus-host responses after intestinal transplantation. No antigens are known for them. TCRdb's table, derived via immunoSEQ multiplex PCR, lists solely in-frame clones and lacks some. The table has 75,000 to 95,000 clones, 80% to 95% seen once. Material: unstimulated CD4+ T cells sorted from spleen or lymph node cells, obtained before transplant. The receptor source for this set is a human donor who was the organ donor for an intestinal transplant.

The chain recombines TRBV6-1 with TRBJ1-4; no clear D. Trimming pared 4 bases from V and 6 bases from J, leaving 9 bases between. Per germline, CDR1 MNHNS and CDR2 SASEGT. The CDR3 has 13 amino acids. CDR3 nucleotides: TGTGCCAGCAGTGTTAACATCTATGAAAAACTGTTTTTT. Residues: CASSVNIYEKLFF.

The genes are TRBV19 and TRBJ1-1, with 7 bases identical to TRBD1. The CDR3 loop spans 16 amino acids. The trim removed 4 bases at V and 7 bases at J, leaving 15 bases unmatched. CDR1 and CDR2 (germline): LNHDA, SQIVND (reference sequence). CDR3 coding DNA: TGTGCCAGTAGTAACTCCTTCGGGCCTCGACAGGGTGAAGCTTTCTTT. Translating gives CASSNSFGPRQGEAFF.

This chain joins TRBV19 and TRBJ2-7; 7 bases align to TRBD2. CDR1 and CDR2 (germline): LNHDA, SQIVND (reference sequence). The CDR3 extends over 14 amino acids. J lost 4 bases, V lost 3 bases, and 6 bases had no gene match. The CDR3 nucleotides are TGTGCCAGTAGTATTTCGGGGGGTTATTACGAGCAGTACTTC. Protein: CASSISGGYYEQYF.

The gene calls are TRBV7-9 and TRBJ2-7; 13 bases map to TRBD2. V shed 5 bases and J 2 bases; nucleotides not matched to a gene: 15. Germline CDR1 SEHNR, CDR2 FQNEAQ (reference sequence). The CDR3 extends over 19 amino acids. CDR3 DNA: TGTGCCAGCAGCCGAATGCAAGGGACTAGCGGGGCCTCCACCTACGAGCAGTACTTC. This gives the protein CASSRMQGTSGASTYEQYF.

The chain employs TRBV5-1 and TRBJ1-4; a possible D gene is TRBD1 (5 bases). CDR3 size: 14 residues. V was pared by 0 bases and J by 4 bases, with 7 bases between. CDR1 is SGHRS, CDR2 YFSETQ, per germline. For the CDR3, the DNA is TGCGCCAGCAGCTTGGGACAGTTTAATGAAAAACTGTTTTTT. Translating it yields CASSLGQFNEKLFF.

The chain joins TRBV28 to TRBJ2-3, with 11 bases identical to TRBD2. V was pared by 3 bases and J by 5 bases, with 4 bases of the junction left unmatched. In germline, CDR1 is MDHEN, CDR2 SYDVKM. The CDR3 sequence is 15 residues long. DNA of the CDR3: TGTGCCAGCAGTTTGGACCTAGCGGGAGGAGATACGCAGTATTTT. Its translation is CASSLDLAGGDTQYF.

The gene calls are TRBV21-1 and TRBJ1-5; the table's D call of TRBD1 was not tested on the DNA. TRBV21-1 is tagged as a pseudogene. This CDR3 comprises 19 residues. The CDR3 DNA follows: TGTGCCAGCAGCAATCTCTGTAAAAAACAGGGGGCCGAGATAAGGCCCCAGCATTTT. It is translated as CASSNLCKKQGAEIRPQHF.

There are a few counts of this clone. The chain has TRBV30 and TRBJ1-1; 7 positions agree with TRBD1. J was trimmed by 0 bases and V by 1 base; bases with no gene match: 5. The germline V gene has CDR1 GTSNPN and CDR2 SVGIG (reference sequence). CDR3 length: 15 residues. Written as DNA, the CDR3 is TGTGCCTGGAGTGCCGACAGGGACATGAACACTGAAGCTTTCTTT. Translation gives CAWSADRDMNTEAFF.

V is TRBV6-5 and J is TRBJ2-3, with D perhaps matching TRBD1 (5 bases). Per germline, CDR1 MNHEY and CDR2 SVGAGI. Trimming left V 0 bases short and J 0 bases short, with 10 bases between. CDR3 length: 16 amino acids. The DNA of the CDR3 is TGTGCCAGCAGTTACTCGGGTACAGGAAGCACAGATACGCAGTATTTT. Amino acids: CASSYSGTGSTDTQYF.

The chain has TRBV28 and TRBJ1-2; 7 bases are a match to TRBD1. V lost 7 bases and J lost 4; bases outside the gene matches: 6. Germline CDR1 MDHEN, CDR2 SYDVKM. The CDR3 extends over 13 amino acids. Written as DNA, the CDR3 is TGTGCCAGCAATTTTGAGGGGGCCTATGGCTACACCTTC. This codes for CASNFEGAYGYTF.

This chain joins TRBV19 and TRBJ2-7; 10 bases line up with TRBD2. The CDR3 has 14 amino acids. The germline V gene has CDR1 LNHDA and CDR2 SQIVND (reference sequence). The V segment lost 3 bases and the J segment 3 bases; nucleotides outside the gene matches: 2. The CDR3: CASSMASGSYEQYF. The DNA for the CDR3 is TGTGCCAGTAGTATGGCTAGCGGGAGCTACGAGCAGTACTTC.

This clone showed up just a few times. V is TRBV6-1 and J is TRBJ2-7; D is uncertain. The germline V and J ends were trimmed by 2 bases and 0 bases, with 11 bases remaining between them. The CDR3 is 15 residues long. The germline CDR1 and CDR2 sequences are MNHNS and SASEGT. The CDR3 loop is CASSEPAQNSYEQYF. DNA for the CDR3: TGTGCCAGCAGTGAACCAGCGCAAAACTCCTACGAGCAGTACTTC.

This clone showed up just once. V is TRBV28 and J is TRBJ1-2; D gene uncertain. This CDR3 has 14 amino acids. V lost 2 bases, J lost 1 base, and 8 bases lay in between. Germline CDR1 is MDHEN and CDR2 is SYDVKM. The DNA of the CDR3 is TGTGCCAGCAGTTTAGGCAGGCATAACTATGGCTACACCTTC. Amino acids: CASSLGRHNYGYTF.

The chain links TRBV6-5 to TRBJ2-1; 12 bases agree with TRBD2. The CDR3 contains 15 residues. Germline CDR1 MNHEY, CDR2 SVGAGI. Trimming at V came to 2 bases and at J to 9 bases, leaving 5 bases not matched to a gene. The CDR3 here is CASSYSLAGGFEQFF. The CDR3, as DNA: TGTGCCAGCAGTTACAGTCTAGCGGGAGGGTTTGAGCAGTTCTTC.

A single count supports this clone. The CDR3 loop is CASSERDRGTEAFF. The DNA for the CDR3 is TGTGCCAGCAGTGAGCGGGACAGGGGCACTGAAGCTTTCTTT. This sequence joins TRBV25-1 and TRBJ1-1; 10 positions match TRBD1. The ends lost 3 bases at V and 4 bases at J; junction bases unmatched: 2. Germline loops: CDR1 MGHDK, CDR2 SYGVNS. CDR3 length equals 14 residues.

This clone was detected a few times. The chain carries TRBV30 and TRBJ1-5; D is unclear. The CDR3 is 13 residues long. Germline values: CDR1 GTSNPN, CDR2 SVGIG (reference sequence). Trimming removed 0 bases at V and 5 bases at J, with 8 bases between. The CDR3 spells CAWSVEGYQPQHF. DNA for the CDR3: TGTGCCTGGAGTGTTGAGGGATATCAGCCCCAGCATTTT.

The chain uses TRBV10-3 and TRBJ1-2, with TRBD1 matching over 7 bases. The CDR3 extends over 15 amino acids. V shed 2 bases and J 2 bases; nucleotides not matched to a gene: 5. CDR1 and CDR2 (germline): ENHRY, SYGVKD. CDR3: CAISENRGPNYGYTF. CDR3 DNA sequence: TGTGCCATCAGTGAGAATAGGGGGCCCAACTATGGCTACACCTTC.

The chain carries TRBV7-9 and TRBJ1-5; D may be TRBD1 (5 bases). Between the trimmed V and J ends, which lost 3 bases and 3 bases, there was a span of 9 bases. This CDR3 region has 14 residues. Germline loops: CDR1 SEHNR, CDR2 FQNEAQ (reference sequence). Here the CDR3 reads CASSLSGINQPQHF. Here the CDR3 DNA reads TGTGCCAGCAGCTTGTCAGGGATCAATCAGCCCCAGCATTTT.

The V call is TRBV7-9, the J call TRBJ2-1; TRBD1 is a possible D gene (5 bases). V was cut by 2 bases and J by 2 bases, with 7 bases left in between. The CDR3 length is 14 residues. Germline CDR1 is SEHNR and CDR2 is FQNEAQ (reference sequence). CDR3 DNA: TGTGCCAGCAGCTTACAACAGGCCTACAATGAGCAGTTCTTC. Amino acids: CASSLQQAYNEQFF.

The CDR3 region is CASSFGQGPDTQYF. The CDR3 DNA is TGTGCCAGCAGCTTTGGACAGGGTCCGGATACGCAGTATTTT. The rearrangement uses TRBV7-2 and TRBJ2-3, with 8 nucleotides matching TRBD1. The CDR3 sequence is 14 residues long. With 3 bases clipped from V and 6 bases from J, the junction kept 5 bases outside the gene matches. Germline V gene lookup returns CDR1 SGHTA and CDR2 FQGNSA. Complete variable domain (other parts from reference TRBV7-2 and TRBJ2-3): GAGVSQSPSNKVTEKGKDVELRCDPISGHTALYWYRQSLGQGLEFLIYFQGNSAPDKSGLPSDRFSAERTGGSVSTLTIQRTQQEDSAVYLCASSFGQGPDTQYFGPGTRLTVL.

The chain is built from TRBV12-5 and TRBJ2-5; D might be TRBD2 (6 bases). This CDR3 has 13 residues. Germline assignment: CDR1 LGHNT and CDR2 FRNRAP. V was shortened by 7 bases and J by 4 bases, with 13 bases between the two germline ends. This chain's CDR3 is CASVMDYAETQYF. The CDR3 region has the DNA TGTGCTAGTGTCATGGACTACGCAGAGACCCAGTACTTC. Full variable domain (missing parts from reference TRBV12-5 and TRBJ2-5): DARVTQTPRHKVTEMGQEVTMRCQPILGHNTVFWYRQTMMQGLELLAYFRNRAPLDDSGMPKDRFSAEMPDATLATLKIQPSEPRDSAVYFCASVMDYAETQYFGPGTRLLVL.

V usage is TRBV4-2 and J usage is TRBJ2-6; possible D gene TRBD1, 6 bases. Between the trimmed V and J ends, which lost 0 bases and 4 bases, there was a span of 16 bases. This CDR3 is built from 18 residues. Germline assignment: CDR1 LGHNA and CDR2 YNFKEQ. Written as DNA, the CDR3 is TGTGCCAGCAGCCAAGATTACCCCACAGGGTCCGGGGCCAACGTCCTGACTTTC. This translates into CASSQDYPTGSGANVLTF.

The rearrangement joins TRBV29-1 to TRBJ1-1; D is perhaps TRBD1 (5 bases). The germline V and J ends were trimmed by 4 bases and 6 bases, with 12 bases remaining between them. Looked up from germline, CDR1 is SQVTM and CDR2 is ANQGSEA. The CDR3 has 12 residues. The CDR3, as DNA: TGCAGCGTTGTTGGGTGGGGGGCTGAAGCTTTCTTT. Protein product: CSVVGWGAEAFF.

The rearrangement joins TRBV10-1 to TRBJ2-7, with TRBD2 identical over 10 bases. The V gene's germline CDR1 is WNHNN and CDR2 SYGVQD (reference sequence). The CDR3 extends over 15 amino acids. V trimming: 0 bases; J trimming: 5 bases; junction bases outside the gene matches: 4. CDR3 nucleotides: TGCGCCAGCAGTGAGTCAGCACTAGCGGGGCACGAGCAGTACTTC. It yields the protein CASSESALAGHEQYF.